This T cell receptor beta chain was recovered during a study of blood T cell repertoires in COVID-19 (dated by TCRdb to 2019 to 2021). Background for the entire study: The collaborator samples originated in the United States, Italy and Spain and spanned the acute and convalescent phases of COVID-19. The dataset comprised deeply sampled blood TCRbeta repertoires from subjects exposed to, actively infected with, or recovered from COVID-19. Samples were obtained from the ongoing ImmuneRACE study (first 160 participants) and from 1,254 subjects provided by 6 global collaborators. The repertoires were released in a freely available public database meant as a resource for research on the immune response to SARS-CoV-2. The sample metadata nearly always contained a de-identified subject ID, COVID-19 status, age in years and sex. The material from the prospective study consisted of cDNA or gDNA derived from T cells, B-cell-depleted T cells, or PBMCs. HLA class I and class II types, where available, came from metadata supplied by the sample provider rather than from assay-based typing.

Summary of the overall study and its limitations: How much clinical and demographic metadata was included differed by source and by participant, and the metadata was provided uncurated.

TCRbeta CDR3 regions were amplified from genomic DNA by means of the immunoSEQ Assay, a bias-controlled multiplex PCR. Under the source paper's analysis protocol: Within the assay, amplification of reference gene primers was used to estimate how many nucleated cells each sample contained. Sequence reads were collapsed and filtered to measure the absolute abundance of every unique TCRbeta CDR3 rearrangement. For each sample, productive Simpson clonality was calculated by taking the square root of Simpson's diversity index across productive rearrangements. Held by TCRdb, this immuneACCESS table contains in-frame sequences only and omits some clones. Under half of the omission traces to an unresolved V gene where checked; the cause of the rest is unknown. From that table come the V and J calls and clone size; the DNA was used to work out D and trimming. The sample table lists about 190,000 clones, 85% to 90% of them with a count of one. The top ten clones comprise under 6.5% of the sample.

On this clone: There is no known antigen for this receptor. No base-level quality is on record; no much larger clone is a single base apart.

Each collaborating institution followed its own protocols to collect whole blood in K2EDTA tubes. For TCRbeta analysis, collaborators shipped samples as frozen whole blood, isolated PBMCs, or DNA extracted from either of those sample types. CDR1 is given as SNHLY and CDR2 as FYNNEI, both from the germline V gene. The CDR3 covers 13 residues, taking in both the cysteine and the phenylalanine. Just CDR3 DNA is preserved here, 39 bases in frame from base 1. This TCR was sampled from a man aged 40-49 years with active or convalescent COVID-19. Sequencing input: peripheral blood. The chain is assembled from TRBV2 and TRBJ1-1; 9 central nucleotides agree with TRBD1. The nucleotide sequence is given as TGTGCTACGACGGGACAGGGGAACACTGAAGCTTTCTTT. Its coded protein is CATTGQGNTEAFF.